Described below is a single T cell receptor (beta chain) sequence and its context. What it binds is not known. The data were taken from a study of cytomegalovirus exposure and HLA in healthy donors. Findings and limits, study-wide: A later analysis linked a missense DCLRE1C variant to TCR beta V- and J-gene trimming. The study carried out a later analysis of TCR beta sequences. It associated 15,000 to 20,000 of them with specific HLA alleles at a false discovery rate of 0.05. Some segments of the V type, notably TRBV6-2 and TRBV6-3, were excluded as indistinguishable. Reportedly, HLA-A and HLA-B alleles of most subjects were accurately predicted from TCR beta.

The PCR had 60 Vbeta and 13 Jbeta primers. Clones were read by immunoSEQ multiplex PCR, and TCRdb kept only the in-frame ones, dropping some. The sample lists about 43,000 clones, roughly 64% occurring once. Trimming at V came to 3 bases and at J to 7 bases, leaving 9 bases not matched to a gene. CDR3 length: 16 amino acids. Germline V gene sequence: CDR1 MGHDK, CDR2 SYGVNS. The material sequenced was PBMCs. V is TRBV25-1 and J is TRBJ2-1; 10 nucleotides line up with TRBD1. The origin of this receptor is a man in his sixties in good health and CMV-seropositive. The CDR3 bases are TGTGCCAGCAGTGACACTGCCGGGACAGGGGTAAATGAGCAGTTCTTC. Translation gives CASSDTAGTGVNEQFF.